A single TCR beta chain is shown here with its context. A junction end diverges from the germline sequence, so it may reflect a read error. The data were obtained in a study of cytomegalovirus exposure and HLA in healthy donors. 13 Jbeta primers and 60 Vbeta primers were used for the PCR. Sequencing was performed with immunoSEQ multiplex PCR; in TCRdb, only in-frame clones are kept and a portion is missing. This sample yields approximately 150,000 clones, of which around 75% are seen a single time; 1.5% to 2% belongs to the top ten. The CDR3 runs to 16 residues. Germline V gene lookup returns CDR1 WSHSY and CDR2 SAAADI.

The clonotype was recovered from a woman between 18 and 29 years old in good health and CMV-seronegative. This chain uses TRBV10-2 with TRBJ2-1; 12 bases map to TRBD2. The sample comprised PBMCs. As DNA, the CDR3 is TGCGCCAGCAGTGAGTCAACTAGCGGGAGGCTCAATAAGCAGTTCTTC. Protein sequence: CASSESTSGRLNKQFF.